The text below deals with one T cell receptor beta chain. Its antigen is still unknown. CDR3 length equals 15 residues. Germline V gives CDR1 SGHRS, CDR2 YFSETQ. V lost 5 bases, J lost 3 bases, and 17 bases lay in between. The PCR contained 60 Vbeta and 13 Jbeta primers. The data were produced by immunoSEQ multiplex PCR, yet TCRdb's version contains in-frame clones alone and is incomplete. The table lists 130,000 to 150,000 clones, roughly three quarters of them singletons. This record comes from a study of cytomegalovirus exposure and HLA in healthy donors. Study-wide points: As was reported, the classifier diagnosed cytomegalovirus status with high specificity and sensitivity. Per a prior analysis, the majority of TCR beta V segments were productive roughly 90% or roughly 30% of the time.

The chain combines TRBV5-1 with TRBJ2-5, with D perhaps TRBD2 (6 bases). The sequenced sample was PBMCs. The clonotype comes from a female donor in good health and CMV-seronegative. The CDR3 protein is CASRLRGTSEETQYF. In DNA, the CDR3 is TGCGCCAGCAGGCTCCGAGGGACTTCGGAAGAGACCCAGTACTTC.